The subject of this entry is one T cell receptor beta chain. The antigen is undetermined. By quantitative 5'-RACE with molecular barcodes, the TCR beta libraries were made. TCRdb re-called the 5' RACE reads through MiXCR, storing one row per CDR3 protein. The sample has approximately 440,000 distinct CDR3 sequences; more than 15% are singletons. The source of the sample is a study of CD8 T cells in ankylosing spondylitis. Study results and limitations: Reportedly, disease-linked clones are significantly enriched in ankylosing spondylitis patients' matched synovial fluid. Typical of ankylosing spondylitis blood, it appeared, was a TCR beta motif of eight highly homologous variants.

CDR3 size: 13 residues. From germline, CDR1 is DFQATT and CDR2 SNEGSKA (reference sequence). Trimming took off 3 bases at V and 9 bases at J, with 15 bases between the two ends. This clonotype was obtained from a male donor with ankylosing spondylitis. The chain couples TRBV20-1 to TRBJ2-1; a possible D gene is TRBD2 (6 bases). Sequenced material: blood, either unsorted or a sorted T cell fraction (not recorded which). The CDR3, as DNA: TGCAGTGCTAGGCCGACTAGTGTGCGTGAGCAGTTCTTC. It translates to CSARPTSVREQFF.